The rows below give T cell receptor beta chains drawn from one sample of a study of T cells expressing NK-cell markers. TCRdb re-called the 5' RACE reads and gives one entry per CDR3 protein, without DNA. The listing records fewer than 400,000 distinct CDR3 sequences. The sequencing sample was made of blood T cells: a sorted CD56 or NKG2C T cell subset, CD4+ or CD8+ T cells, or bulk PBMC T cells (not recorded which). The receptor set was obtained from a woman between 45 and 65 years old in good health. Both conserved end residues are part of each CDR3.

V	J	CDR3
TRBV5-6	TRBJ2-1	CAKPPGLARGEQFF
TRBV29-1	TRBJ2-2	CSVVSTTSAGELFF
TRBV24-1	TRBJ2-1	CATSDLWETGEQFF
TRBV11-3	TRBJ2-1	CASSSYRGVNEQFF
TRBV27	TRBJ2-1	CASSLTSGNEQFF
TRBV12-3/TRBV12-4	TRBJ2-7	CASSLHVREMRYF
TRBV5-1	TRBJ1-6	CASSLEPNSPLHF
TRBV29-1	TRBJ2-5	CSVGALANQETQYF
TRBV12-3/TRBV12-4	TRBJ1-5	CASSLVRGPSNQPQHF
TRBV5-5	TRBJ2-1	CASSLYLGEEFF
TRBV6-6	TRBJ2-2	CASGLNTGELFF
TRBV4-1	TRBJ1-1	CATSGAYTEAFF
TRBV7-2	TRBJ2-1	CASSEGVGGTTYNEQFF
TRBV4-1	TRBJ2-1	CASSQVEGYEQFF
TRBV5-1	TRBJ2-3	CASSPTGVKDTQYF
TRBV20-1	TRBJ2-1	CSARDRGTPGYEQFF
TRBV30	TRBJ1-1	CASSGDRGIVEAFF
TRBV20-1	TRBJ2-1	CSAIPRSSSYNEQFF
TRBV29-1	TRBJ2-2	CSVVGAGGELFF
TRBV5-5	TRBJ2-3	CASSLVRSSTDTQYF
TRBV29-1	TRBJ2-1	CSVTGSREQFF
TRBV11-2	TRBJ1-1	CASSLDKGGGTEAFF
TRBV6-5	TRBJ1-2	CASSYRFFGGQGDYTF
TRBV12-3/TRBV12-4	TRBJ2-7	CASRPGTTSVEQYF
TRBV25-1	TRBJ2-5	CASSESLRGAGETQYF
TRBV12-3/TRBV12-4	TRBJ2-5	CASRVQGQETQYF
TRBV5-1	TRBJ2-5	CASSLTTAGTQYF
TRBV2	TRBJ2-7	CASSVTFVGEQYF
TRBV27	TRBJ2-3	CASSLYDRGGTDTQYF
TRBV5-1	TRBJ2-7	CASSQTGITYEQYF
TRBV10-3	TRBJ1-4	CAISEMPGRKLFF
TRBV7-8	TRBJ2-1	CASSFPGAYNEQFF
TRBV12-3/TRBV12-4	TRBJ1-1	CASSPQSLGTEAFF
TRBV12-5	TRBJ1-1	CASGLGSGTERGAFF
TRBV24-1	TRBJ2-1	CATSDWEAEQFF
TRBV10-2	TRBJ2-3	CASRGGTSGSTDTQYF
TRBV9	TRBJ2-1	CASSVVSSRGKGLEQFF
TRBV6-6	TRBJ2-1	CASSYPTEVSYNEQFF
TRBV28	TRBJ2-7	CASSLPLAEDYEQYF
TRBV10-3	TRBJ2-3	CAISESRTGATDTQYF
TRBV5-1	TRBJ2-1	CASSSQRSGNLFDEQFF
TRBV28	TRBJ1-3	CASRLGGSGNTIYF
TRBV12-3/TRBV12-4	TRBJ2-4	CASSVEKNIQYF
TRBV3-1	TRBJ2-3	CASSRSTGADTQYF
TRBV5-1	TRBJ2-1	CASSTGTASYNEQFF
TRBV4-1	TRBJ2-2	CASSQVKGSTGELFF
TRBV7-9	TRBJ2-3	CASSSLFPGASTDTQYF
TRBV20-1	TRBJ2-1	CSAIKGAGTPSYNEQFF
TRBV7-2	TRBJ2-5	CASSLRLAGRETQYF
TRBV4-2	TRBJ1-1	CASSQARSGAFF
TRBV25-1	TRBJ2-5	CASSEYGGRAGETQYF
TRBV28	TRBJ2-7	CASSAGGSFGEQYF
TRBV11-2	TRBJ2-1	CASSLGQASYNEQFF
TRBV20-1	TRBJ2-3	CSAMVPSTDTQYF
TRBV3-1	TRBJ2-1	CASSQHQRLSSYNEQFF
TRBV12-3/TRBV12-4	TRBJ2-4	CASTPSLGNIQYF
TRBV12-3/TRBV12-4	TRBJ1-1	CASSSSGRTSEAFF